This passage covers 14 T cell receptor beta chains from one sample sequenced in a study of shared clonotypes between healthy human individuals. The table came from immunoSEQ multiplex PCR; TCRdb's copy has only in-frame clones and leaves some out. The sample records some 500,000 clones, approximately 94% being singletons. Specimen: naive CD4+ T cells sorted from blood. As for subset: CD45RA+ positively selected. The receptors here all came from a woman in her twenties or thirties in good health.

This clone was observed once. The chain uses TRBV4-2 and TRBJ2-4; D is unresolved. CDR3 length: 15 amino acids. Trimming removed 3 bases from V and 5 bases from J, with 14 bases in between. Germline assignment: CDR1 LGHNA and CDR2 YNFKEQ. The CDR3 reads CASSQWAGSENIQYF. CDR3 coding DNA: TGTGCCAGCAGCCAGTGGGCAGGCTCGGAAAACATTCAGTACTTC.

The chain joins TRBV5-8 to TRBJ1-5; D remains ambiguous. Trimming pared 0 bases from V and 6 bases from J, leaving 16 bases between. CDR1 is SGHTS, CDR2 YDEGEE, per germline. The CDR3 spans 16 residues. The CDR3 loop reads CASSLGSGVVGQPQHF. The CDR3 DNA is TGTGCCAGCAGCTTGGGGTCCGGGGTAGTCGGTCAGCCCCAGCATTTT.

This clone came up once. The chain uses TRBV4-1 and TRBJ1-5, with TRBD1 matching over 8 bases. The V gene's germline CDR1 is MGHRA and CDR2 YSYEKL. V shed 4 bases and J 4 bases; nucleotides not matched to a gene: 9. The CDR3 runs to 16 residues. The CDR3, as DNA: TGCGCCAGCAGCCCAATAGGACAGGGACGAAATCAGCCCCAGCATTTT. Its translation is CASSPIGQGRNQPQHF.

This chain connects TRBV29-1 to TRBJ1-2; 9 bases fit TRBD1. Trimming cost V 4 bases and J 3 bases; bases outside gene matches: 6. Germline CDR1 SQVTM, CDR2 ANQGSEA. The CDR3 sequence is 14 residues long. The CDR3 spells CSVGGTGWDYGYTF. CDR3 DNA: TGCAGCGTTGGGGGGACAGGGTGGGACTATGGCTACACCTTC.

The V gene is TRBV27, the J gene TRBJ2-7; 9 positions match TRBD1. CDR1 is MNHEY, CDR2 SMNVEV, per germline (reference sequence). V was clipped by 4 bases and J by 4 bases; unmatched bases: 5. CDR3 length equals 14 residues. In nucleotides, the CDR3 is TGTGCCAGCAGTTCATACAGGGGGCGTTACGAGCAGTACTTC. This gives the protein CASSSYRGRYEQYF.

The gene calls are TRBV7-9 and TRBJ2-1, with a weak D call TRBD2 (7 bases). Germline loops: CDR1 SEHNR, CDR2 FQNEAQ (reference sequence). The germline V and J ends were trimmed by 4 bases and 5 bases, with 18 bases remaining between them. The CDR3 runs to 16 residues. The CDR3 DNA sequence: TGTGCCAGCAGCTCCGGAGGGAGGGGGATAAACAATGAGCAGTTCTTC. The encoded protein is CASSSGGRGINNEQFF.

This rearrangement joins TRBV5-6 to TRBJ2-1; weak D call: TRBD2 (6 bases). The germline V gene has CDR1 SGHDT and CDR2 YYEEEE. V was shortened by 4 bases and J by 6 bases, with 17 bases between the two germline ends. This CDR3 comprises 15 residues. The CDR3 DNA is TGTGCCAGCAGCCCCTTGGGAACTAGCTTCAATGAGCAGTTCTTC. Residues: CASSPLGTSFNEQFF.

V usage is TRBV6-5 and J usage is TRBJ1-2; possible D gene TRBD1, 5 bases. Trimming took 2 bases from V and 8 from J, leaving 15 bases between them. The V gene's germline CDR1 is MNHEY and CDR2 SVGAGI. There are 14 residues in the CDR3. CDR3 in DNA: TGTGCCAGCAGTTACCGGCCGGGGGATACAGGCTACACCTTC. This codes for CASSYRPGDTGYTF.

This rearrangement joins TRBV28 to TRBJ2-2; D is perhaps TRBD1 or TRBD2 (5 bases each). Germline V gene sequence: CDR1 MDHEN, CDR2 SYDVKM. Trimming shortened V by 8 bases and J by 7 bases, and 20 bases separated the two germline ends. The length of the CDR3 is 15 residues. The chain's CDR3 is CASQFSMGDVGELFF. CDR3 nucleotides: TGTGCCAGCCAGTTCAGCATGGGGGACGTCGGGGAGCTGTTTTTT.

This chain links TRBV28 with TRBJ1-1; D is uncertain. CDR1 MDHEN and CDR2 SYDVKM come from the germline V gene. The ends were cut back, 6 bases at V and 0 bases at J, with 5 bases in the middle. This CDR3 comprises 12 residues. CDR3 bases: TGTGCCAGCAGACCCCTGAACACTGAAGCTTTCTTT. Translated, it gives CASRPLNTEAFF.

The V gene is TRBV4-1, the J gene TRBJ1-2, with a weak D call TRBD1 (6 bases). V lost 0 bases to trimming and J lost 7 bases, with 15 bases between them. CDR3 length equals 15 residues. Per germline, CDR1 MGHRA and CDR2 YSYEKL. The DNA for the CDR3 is TGCGCCAGCAGCCAAGAGGGGAGGGGGAGCCGTGGCTACACCTTC. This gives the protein CASSQEGRGSRGYTF.

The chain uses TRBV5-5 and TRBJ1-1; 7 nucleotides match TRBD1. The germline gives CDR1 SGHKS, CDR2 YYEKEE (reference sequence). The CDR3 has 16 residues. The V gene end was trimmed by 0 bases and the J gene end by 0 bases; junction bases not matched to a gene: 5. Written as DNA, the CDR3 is TGTGCCAGCAGCTTGGCCTCAGGGGGGTTGAACACTGAAGCTTTCTTT. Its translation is CASSLASGGLNTEAFF.

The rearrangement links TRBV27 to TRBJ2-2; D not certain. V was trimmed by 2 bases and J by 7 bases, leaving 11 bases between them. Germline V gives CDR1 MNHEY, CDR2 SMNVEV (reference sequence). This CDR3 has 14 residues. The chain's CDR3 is CASSLKGYGGELFF. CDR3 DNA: TGTGCCAGCAGTTTAAAAGGGTACGGCGGGGAGCTGTTTTTT.

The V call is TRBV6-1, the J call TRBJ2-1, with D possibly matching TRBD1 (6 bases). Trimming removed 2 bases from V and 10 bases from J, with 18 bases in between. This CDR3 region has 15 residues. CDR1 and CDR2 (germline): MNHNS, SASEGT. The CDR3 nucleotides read TGTGCCAGCAGTGAAATAGCAGGGGTAGGCGGGGAGCAGTTCTTC. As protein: CASSEIAGVGGEQFF.